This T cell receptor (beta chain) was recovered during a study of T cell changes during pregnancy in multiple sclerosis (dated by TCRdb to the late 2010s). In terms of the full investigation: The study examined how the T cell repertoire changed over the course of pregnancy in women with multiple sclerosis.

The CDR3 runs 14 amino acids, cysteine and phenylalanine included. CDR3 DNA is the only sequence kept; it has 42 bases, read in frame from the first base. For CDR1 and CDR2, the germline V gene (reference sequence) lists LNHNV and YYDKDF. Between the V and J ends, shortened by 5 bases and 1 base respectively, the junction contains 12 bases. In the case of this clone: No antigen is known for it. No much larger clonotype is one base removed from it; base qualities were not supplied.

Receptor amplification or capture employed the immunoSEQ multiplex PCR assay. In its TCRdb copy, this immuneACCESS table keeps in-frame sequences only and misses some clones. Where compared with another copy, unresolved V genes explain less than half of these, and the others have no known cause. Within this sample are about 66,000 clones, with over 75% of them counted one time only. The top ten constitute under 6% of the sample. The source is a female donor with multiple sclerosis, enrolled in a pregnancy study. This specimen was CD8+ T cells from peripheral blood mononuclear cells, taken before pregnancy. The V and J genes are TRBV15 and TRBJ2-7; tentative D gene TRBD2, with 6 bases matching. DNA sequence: TGTGCCACCAGCGCGGGACTTTCTTCCTACGAGCAGTACTTC. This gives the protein CATSAGLSSYEQYF.